The clone carrying this T cell receptor (beta chain) was observed a single time. Sequencing was performed with immunoSEQ multiplex PCR; in TCRdb, only in-frame clones are kept and a portion is missing. The sample yields 500,000 to 750,000 clones, approximately 90% seen once. The data are from a study of shared T cell receptors in the human thymus. V was shortened by 2 bases and J by 0 bases, with 11 bases between the two germline ends. Germline loops: CDR1 SGHNT, CDR2 YYREEE (reference sequence). This CDR3 has 16 residues. Another study also made use of these data, one on human thymus T cells. That work states: Usage of V and J genes appeared biased in thymic and blood repertoires. Unrelated individuals were reported by related research to share highly overlapping thymic repertoires.

The gene calls are TRBV5-4 and TRBJ2-2, with D possibly matching TRBD2 (6 bases). The sequence derives from a boy under three years old with a congenital heart defect. What was sequenced was thymocytes. The CDR3 nucleotides read TGTGCCAGCAGCTTCACTAGCAGAACGAACACCGGGGAGCTGTTTTTT. Protein product: CASSFTSRTNTGELFF.